The next 28 T cell receptor beta chains were all read from a single sample in a study of cytomegalovirus exposure and HLA in healthy donors. The method was immunoSEQ multiplex PCR; TCRdb's version includes in-frame clones alone and lacks a portion of them. The sample includes 150,000 to 160,000 clones, around 84% of them seen just once. The sequencing input was PBMCs. The receptors stem from a human donor in good health.

The chain is built from TRBV6-1 and TRBJ2-5; 8 bases map to TRBD1. CDR1 and CDR2 (germline): MNHNS, SASEGT. This CDR3 spans 13 amino acids. J gave up 5 bases and V 8 bases, and 7 bases lay outside the gene matches. CDR3 in amino acids: CASGQGWLETQYF. For the CDR3, the DNA is TGTGCCAGCGGACAGGGCTGGTTGGAGACCCAGTACTTC.

V gene TRBV15 combines with J gene TRBJ2-4, with TRBD1 identical over 7 bases. The germline gives CDR1 LNHNV, CDR2 YYDKDF (reference sequence). V trimming: 1 base; J trimming: 5 bases; junction bases outside the gene matches: 5. CDR3 length: 15 amino acids. CDR3 loop: CATSRGGTEQNIQYF. DNA of the CDR3: TGTGCCACCAGCAGAGGTGGGACAGAGCAAAACATTCAGTACTTC. Full variable domain (remainder filled in from reference TRBV15 and TRBJ2-4): DAMVIQNPRYQVTQFGKPVTLSCSQTLNHNVMYWYQQKSSQAPKLLFHYYDKDFNNEADTPDNFQSRRPNTSFCFLDIRSPGLGDTAMYLCATSRGGTEQNIQYFGAGTRLSVL.

The rearrangement uses TRBV6-4 and TRBJ2-1; the match to TRBD2 covers 7 bases. With V trimmed by 2 bases and J by 14 bases, 9 bases remained unmatched. The V gene's germline CDR1 is MRHNA and CDR2 SNTAGT. This CDR3 has 13 amino acids. CDR3 sequence: CASSDRPREAKFF. The CDR3 region has the DNA TGTGCCAGCAGTGACCGTCCTCGGGAGGCGAAGTTCTTC.

This chain uses TRBV5-4 with TRBJ2-2, with D perhaps matching TRBD2 (7 bases). V was cut by 1 base and J by 4 bases, with 8 bases left in between. This CDR3 has 14 residues. The V gene's germline CDR1 is SGHNT and CDR2 YYREEE (reference sequence). CDR3 amino acids: CASSLRGGTGELFF. The CDR3 nucleotides are TGTGCCAGCAGCTTGAGGGGGGGCACCGGGGAGCTGTTTTTT.

V and J are TRBV7-9 and TRBJ1-5; 12 nucleotides agree with TRBD1. In germline, CDR1 is SEHNR, CDR2 FQNEAQ (reference sequence). The CDR3 loop spans 15 amino acids. After removal of 10 bases from V and 9 bases from J, the junction contained 13 bases not matched to a gene. CDR3 DNA sequence: TGTGCCACCCAAATGGGACAGGGGGCCCACGGGCCCCAGCATTTT. Translating it yields CATQMGQGAHGPQHF. Full variable domain (outside the CDR3, taken from reference TRBV7-9 and TRBJ1-5): DTGVSQNPRHKITKRGQNVTFRCDPISEHNRLYWYRQTLGQGPEFLTYFQNEAQLEKSRLLSDRFSAERPKGSFSTLEIQRTEQGDSAMYLCATQMGQGAHGPQHFGDGTRLSIL.

This clone showed up just once. The chain has TRBV27 and TRBJ1-1, with D perhaps TRBD1 (6 bases). V shed 3 bases and J shed 1 base, with 15 bases lying between them. Germline values: CDR1 MNHEY, CDR2 SMNVEV (reference sequence). The CDR3 has 16 amino acids. CDR3 in DNA: TGTGCCAGCAGTTTGCCTACAGGGACGCGGAACACTGAAGCTTTCTTT. Translating gives CASSLPTGTRNTEAFF.

The chain recombines TRBV2 with TRBJ2-7, with D possibly being TRBD1 (5 bases). Trimming took off 10 bases at V and 0 bases at J, with 10 bases between the two ends. This CDR3 contains 12 residues. Germline CDR1 SNHLY, CDR2 FYNNEI. CDR3 nucleotide sequence: TGTGCCATTCACAGGTCCTCCTACGAGCAGTACTTC. Its protein product is CAIHRSSYEQYF.

The chain links TRBV27 to TRBJ2-3; no definite D call. The CDR3 is 14 residues long. Trimming removed 6 bases at V and 2 bases at J, with 12 bases between. The germline CDR1 and CDR2 sequences are MNHEY and SMNVEV (reference sequence). CDR3 protein: CASSFGVNTDTQYF. In DNA form, the CDR3 reads TGTGCCAGCAGCTTCGGAGTAAACACAGATACGCAGTATTTT.

This rearrangement joins TRBV9 to TRBJ2-2; maybe TRBD1 (6 bases). V lost 4 bases, J lost 5 bases, and 24 bases lay in between. The CDR3 is 18 amino acids. Germline V gives CDR1 SGDLS, CDR2 YYNGEE. CDR3 region: CASSLTSFSQGPTGELFF. The CDR3, as DNA: TGTGCCAGCAGCCTGACGTCGTTTTCACAGGGACCGACCGGGGAGCTGTTTTTT.

The V call is TRBV6-5, the J call TRBJ1-2; TRBD1 is a possible D gene (6 bases). Germline V lookup: CDR1 MNHEY, CDR2 SVGAGI. The V end lost 2 bases, the J end lost 5 bases, and 9 bases lay between the germline ends. CDR3 size: 13 residues. As DNA, the CDR3 is TGTGCCAGCAGTTACCAGGGACATTATGGCTACACCTTC. As protein: CASSYQGHYGYTF.

On this clone: At one end, the junction sequence differs from germline, possibly due to a read error. The rearrangement links TRBV7-8 to TRBJ1-3; D may be TRBD1 (5 bases). Germline V gene sequence: CDR1 SGHVS, CDR2 FQNEAQ. This CDR3 contains 13 residues. The CDR3, as DNA: TGTGCCAGCAGCTTAGAAGGCACGTGGGGCCTGACATTT. Protein product: CASSLEGTWGLTF.

The chain links TRBV9 to TRBJ1-5; TRBD1 aligns across 7 bases. The CDR3 is 14 residues long. The trim removed 3 bases at V and 9 bases at J, leaving 9 bases unmatched. CDR1 is SGDLS and CDR2 is YYNGEE in the germline V gene. CDR3 in DNA: TGTGCCAGCAGCGAAGCAGGGGGTGTTTGGCCCCAGCATTTT. Translation gives CASSEAGGVWPQHF.

The V gene is TRBV27, the J gene TRBJ2-6, with D possibly matching TRBD1 (5 bases). Trimming shortened V by 5 bases and J by 1 base, and 15 bases separated the two germline ends. CDR3 length: 17 amino acids. Germline V lookup: CDR1 MNHEY, CDR2 SMNVEV (reference sequence). The DNA of the CDR3 is TGTGCCAGCAGTACACTGGGGCAGTATTCTGGGGCCAACGTCCTGACTTTC. Amino acid sequence: CASSTLGQYSGANVLTF.

The CDR3 region is CASSRTSGSSYEQYF. CDR3 coding DNA: TGTGCCAGCAGCCGAACTAGCGGGAGCTCCTACGAGCAGTACTTC. This chain uses TRBV7-6 with TRBJ2-7; TRBD2 aligns across 11 bases. The length of the CDR3 is 15 residues. The germline V gene has CDR1 SGHVS and CDR2 FNYEAQ. The ends lost 5 bases at V and 0 bases at J; junction bases unmatched: 3.

The V call is TRBV5-4, the J call TRBJ2-1; 10 bases agree with TRBD2. V trimming: 2 bases; J trimming: 4 bases; junction bases outside the gene matches: 6. Germline assignment: CDR1 SGHNT and CDR2 YYREEE (reference sequence). The length of the CDR3 is 16 residues. The DNA for the CDR3 is TGTGCCAGCAGCTTCCCTAGCGGGAGATCTTACAATGAGCAGTTCTTC. Translated, it gives CASSFPSGRSYNEQFF.

This chain uses TRBV18 with TRBJ2-7; unclear D gene. Germline CDR1 reads KGHSH; CDR2 reads LQKENI. V lost 1 base to trimming and J lost 6 bases, with 13 bases between them. CDR3 length: 14 residues. CDR3 nucleotide sequence: TGTGCCAGCTCACCACGCGAAGGCCCTAGCGAGCAGTACTTC. It specifies CASSPREGPSEQYF.

This chain links TRBV6-5 with TRBJ2-2, with 9 bases matching TRBD1. Per germline, CDR1 MNHEY and CDR2 SVGAGI. The ends lost 8 bases at V and 7 bases at J; junction bases unmatched: 5. The CDR3 loop spans 13 amino acids. This CDR3 reads CASGWGQGGELFF. CDR3 nucleotide sequence: TGTGCCAGCGGTTGGGGACAGGGCGGGGAGCTGTTTTTT.

This clone has more than one count but fewer than ten. The chain carries TRBV7-2 and TRBJ1-3; D remains ambiguous. Germline V gives CDR1 SGHTA, CDR2 FQGNSA. This CDR3 contains 12 residues. With 6 bases removed from V and 0 bases from J, the gap between germline ends came to 3 bases. This CDR3 is CASSYSGNTIYF. The CDR3 DNA reads TGTGCCAGCAGTTACTCTGGAAACACCATATATTTT. The whole variable domain, remainder taken from reference TRBV7-2 and TRBJ1-3, is GAGVSQSPSNKVTEKGKDVELRCDPISGHTALYWYRQSLGQGLEFLIYFQGNSAPDKSGLPSDRFSAERTGGSVSTLTIQRTQQEDSAVYLCASSYSGNTIYFGEGSWLTVV.

This clone was picked up one time. DNA of the CDR3: TGTGCCAGCAGTGGGGAGGCCTATCGGGTGAAACTGTTTTTT. This sequence encodes CASSGEAYRVKLFF. The chain couples TRBV2 to TRBJ1-4, with no clear D. Germline CDR1 SNHLY, CDR2 FYNNEI. This CDR3 has 14 residues. The V gene lost 4 bases and the J gene lost 11 bases, with 17 bases spanning the gap.

The rearrangement joins TRBV4-3 to TRBJ2-7; D gene ambiguous. The CDR3 is made up of 13 amino acids. The V end was cut by 9 bases, the J end by 2 bases, with 14 bases between. Per germline, CDR1 LGHNA and CDR2 YSLEER. The CDR3 DNA follows: TGCGCCAGTTTAATTGAACATCCCTACGAGCAGTACTTC. Protein product: CASLIEHPYEQYF.

This chain joins TRBV5-1 and TRBJ2-5; D may be TRBD2 (6 bases). The end of the DNA aligns better with TRBJ2-7, so the J call may be wrong. The germline V gene encodes CDR1 SGHRS and CDR2 YFSETQ. This CDR3 is built from 14 residues. The DNA for the CDR3 is TGCGCCAGCAGCTTGGAGGGAGGTACCTACGAGCAGTACTTC. It yields the protein CASSLEGGTYEQYF.

This clone was observed a handful of times. This chain links TRBV28 with TRBJ2-7; 9 bases are a match to TRBD2. The germline V gene encodes CDR1 MDHEN and CDR2 SYDVKM. V lost 6 bases and J lost 4; bases outside the gene matches: 13. The CDR3 extends over 16 amino acids. CDR3 loop: CASSPNSSGNRYEQYF. In nucleotides, the CDR3 is TGTGCCAGCAGCCCGAATTCTAGCGGGAACAGATACGAGCAGTACTTC.

The V and J genes are TRBV6-5 and TRBJ2-7; 8 nucleotides agree with TRBD2. Trimming removed 4 bases from V and 6 bases from J; junction bases left unmatched: 5. CDR3 length: 13 amino acids. The germline V gene has CDR1 MNHEY and CDR2 SVGAGI. CDR3 nucleotides: TGTGCCAGCAGTTCGGGACTAGGTCCCGAGCAGTACTTC. This encodes CASSSGLGPEQYF.

This CDR3 reads CASSAGGTEAFF. Written as DNA, the CDR3 is TGTGCCAGCAGCGCAGGGGGGACTGAAGCTTTCTTT. The rearrangement joins TRBV9 to TRBJ1-1; 7 positions agree with TRBD1. V lost 3 bases and J lost 5; bases outside the gene matches: 1. Germline V gives CDR1 SGDLS, CDR2 YYNGEE. The CDR3 extends over 12 amino acids.

The chain uses TRBV2 and TRBJ1-1; D is unresolved. The V end lost 6 bases, the J end lost 0 bases, and 11 bases lay between the germline ends. The germline V gene encodes CDR1 SNHLY and CDR2 FYNNEI. This CDR3 region has 14 residues. For the CDR3, the DNA is TGTGCCAGCAGCCAGGCTTTTATGAACACTGAAGCTTTCTTT. Its translation is CASSQAFMNTEAFF.

The chain uses TRBV5-1 and TRBJ2-3; D perhaps matches TRBD1 (6 bases). CDR1 and CDR2 from the germline V gene are SGHRS and YFSETQ. Trimming removed 4 bases from V and 6 bases from J, with 18 bases in between. The CDR3 runs 15 residues. CDR3 sequence reads: CASSITGTRGDTQYF. The CDR3 region has the DNA TGCGCCAGCAGCATAACCGGGACAAGAGGCGATACGCAGTATTTT.

J is TRBJ2-3 and V is TRBV7-2, with TRBD2 as a possible D gene (5 bases). Germline V gene data show CDR1 as SGHTA and CDR2 as FQGNSA. The CDR3 loop spans 18 amino acids. Trimming removed 1 base at V and 2 bases at J, with 19 bases between. The CDR3 nucleotides are TGTGCCAGCAGCTTAGGGGGATTGGTCGGGGAGCCCACAGATACGCAGTATTTT. The encoded protein is CASSLGGLVGEPTDTQYF.

This chain joins TRBV4-1 and TRBJ2-5; 8 positions agree with TRBD1. The CDR3 contains 15 residues. The germline V gene encodes CDR1 MGHRA and CDR2 YSYEKL. After removal of 3 bases from V and 7 bases from J, the junction contained 10 bases not matched to a gene. CDR3 loop: CASSQEGQGRVTQYF. CDR3 sequence (DNA): TGCGCCAGCAGCCAGGAAGGACAGGGAAGGGTGACCCAGTACTTC.